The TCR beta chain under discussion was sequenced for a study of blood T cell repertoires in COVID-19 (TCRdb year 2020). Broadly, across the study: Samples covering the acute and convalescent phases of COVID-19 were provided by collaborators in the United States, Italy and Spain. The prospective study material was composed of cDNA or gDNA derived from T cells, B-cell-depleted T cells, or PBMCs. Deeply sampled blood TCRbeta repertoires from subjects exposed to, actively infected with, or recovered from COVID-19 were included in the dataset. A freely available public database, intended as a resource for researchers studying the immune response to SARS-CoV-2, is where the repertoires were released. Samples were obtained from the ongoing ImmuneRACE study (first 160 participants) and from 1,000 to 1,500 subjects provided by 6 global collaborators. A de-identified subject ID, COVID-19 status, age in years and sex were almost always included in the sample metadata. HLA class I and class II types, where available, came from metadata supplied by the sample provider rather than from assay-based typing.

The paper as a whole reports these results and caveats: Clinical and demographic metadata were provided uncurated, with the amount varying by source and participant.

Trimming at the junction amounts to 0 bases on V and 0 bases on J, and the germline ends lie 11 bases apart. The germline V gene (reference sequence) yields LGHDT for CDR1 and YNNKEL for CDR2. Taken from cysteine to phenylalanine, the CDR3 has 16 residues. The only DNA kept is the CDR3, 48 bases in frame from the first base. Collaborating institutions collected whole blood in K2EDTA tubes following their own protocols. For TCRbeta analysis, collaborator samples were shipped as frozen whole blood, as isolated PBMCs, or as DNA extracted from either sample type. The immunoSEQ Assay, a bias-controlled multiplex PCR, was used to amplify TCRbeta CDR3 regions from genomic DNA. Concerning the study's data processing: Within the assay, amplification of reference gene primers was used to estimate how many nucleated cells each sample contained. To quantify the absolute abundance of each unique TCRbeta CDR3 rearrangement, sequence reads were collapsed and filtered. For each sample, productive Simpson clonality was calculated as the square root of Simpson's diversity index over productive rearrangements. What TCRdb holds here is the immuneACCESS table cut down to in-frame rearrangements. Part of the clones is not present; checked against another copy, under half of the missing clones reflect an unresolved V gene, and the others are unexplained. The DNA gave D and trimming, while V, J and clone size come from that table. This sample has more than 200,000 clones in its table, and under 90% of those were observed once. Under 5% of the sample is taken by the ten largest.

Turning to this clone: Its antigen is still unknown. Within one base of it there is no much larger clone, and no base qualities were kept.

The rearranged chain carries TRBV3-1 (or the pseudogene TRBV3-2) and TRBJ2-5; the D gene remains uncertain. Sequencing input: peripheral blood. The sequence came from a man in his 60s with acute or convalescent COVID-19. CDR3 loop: CASSQDLSPHQETQYF. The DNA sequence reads TGTGCCAGCAGCCAAGATTTGAGTCCTCACCAAGAGACCCAGTACTTC.